The 18 T cell receptor beta chains in this list originate from one sample, sequenced in a study of TET2 disruption in CD19-targeted CAR T cells. No antigen has been assigned to these receptors. The protocol was immunoSEQ multiplex PCR, while the TCRdb copy is restricted to in-frame clones and leaves out a portion. The repertoire shows around 30,000 clones; the top ten hold approximately 2%. Treatment indicated: autologous CTL019 cells: CD19 CAR with 4-1BB and CD3 zeta domains. Sequencing was performed on CD8- CAR+ T cells sorted from cultured blood T cells, taken for CD19 CAR T cell therapy. The subset is: CD8-negative CAR-positive T cells from the infusion product. These receptors all stem from a man between 65 and 85 years old with chronic lymphocytic leukemia.

About this clone itself: The CDR3 end lies 3 residues beyond the end of the read and is filled in from the germline J gene. The rearrangement links TRBV19 to TRBJ1-4; D remains ambiguous. From germline, CDR1 is LNHDA and CDR2 SQIVND (reference sequence). V lost 6 bases, J lost 0 bases, and 8 bases lay in between. The CDR3 consists of 14 residues. Incomplete CDR3 DNA: TGTGCCAGTAGAGGCCCTGCAACTAATGAAAAA. Protein: CASRGPATNEK. The full CDR3 is CASRGPATNEKLFF.

CDR3 DNA (partial): TGTGCCAGTAGTCCCGACAGGGGGCGGAATGAC. This codes for CASSPDRGRND. The complete CDR3 protein is CASSPDRGRNDYTF. This rearrangement joins TRBV19 to TRBJ1-2, with 10 bases identical to TRBD1. The CDR3 end falls 3 residues outside the read, so it is completed with the germline J gene. The CDR3 consists of 14 residues. Germline-derived CDR1 and CDR2 are LNHDA and SQIVND (reference sequence).

CDR3 sequence reads: CASSLARGGPNIQYF. The CDR3 bases that were read are TGTGCCAGCAGCTTAGCGCGGGGGGGGCCCAACATT. The J gene is TRBJ2-4, the V gene TRBV7-6, with 9 nucleotides matching TRBD2. The CDR3 end falls 3 residues outside the read, so it is completed with the germline J gene. With 0 bases clipped from V and 7 bases from J, the junction kept 4 bases outside the gene matches. This CDR3 is 15 amino acids long. CDR1 and CDR2 (germline): SGHVS, FNYEAQ.

In regard to this clone: The read ends 3 residues early relative to the CDR3; the germline J gene fills the gap. The rearrangement links TRBV20-1 to TRBJ1-2, with 9 bases that match TRBD1. Per the germline V gene, CDR1 is DFQATT and CDR2 is SNEGSKA (reference sequence). This CDR3 region has 12 residues. CDR3 DNA, as far as it was read: TGCAGTGCTAGAGGGGACAGGGAAATA. This codes for CSARGDREI. The entire CDR3 reads CSARGDREIYTF.

This clone is classed as medium-sized by frequency. The CDR3 extends 3 residues past the end of the read, so its final part is completed from the germline J gene. The rearrangement joins TRBV20-1 to TRBJ2-7; no clear D gene. Germline CDR1 DFQATT, CDR2 SNEGSKA (reference sequence). The CDR3 is made up of 10 amino acids. V gave up 5 bases and J gave up 5 bases, with 7 bases separating them. The covered CDR3 bases are TGCAGTGCTGGCGGAAACGAG. It specifies CSAGGNE. The whole CDR3 protein is CSAGGNEQYF.

About this clone itself: The CDR3 end falls 3 residues outside the read, so it is completed with the germline J gene. This chain connects TRBV19 to TRBJ1-1, with 7 bases identical to TRBD1. This CDR3 contains 12 residues. V lost 5 bases to trimming and J lost 3 bases; unmatched junction nucleotides: 0. From germline, CDR1 is LNHDA and CDR2 SQIVND (reference sequence). The sequenced part of the CDR3 DNA is TGTGCCAGTAGTGACAGGGACACTGAA. Protein product: CASSDRDTE. Given in full, the CDR3 is CASSDRDTEAFF.

As concerns this clone: The missing CDR3 end, 3 residues past where the read stops, is filled in from the germline J gene. The chain combines TRBV4-2 with TRBJ1-4; 7 bases match TRBD1. Germline V lookup: CDR1 LGHNA, CDR2 YNFKEQ. This CDR3 has 18 residues. The J segment lost 0 bases and the V segment lost 0 bases, leaving 7 bases of the junction unmatched. CDR3 DNA (partial): TGTGCCAGCAGCCAAGATGGGGACAGAGTCGCAACTAATGAAAAA. Protein product: CASSQDGDRVATNEK. The full CDR3 protein reads CASSQDGDRVATNEKLFF.

Concerning this clone: The read ends 3 residues shy of where the CDR3 ends; the end is completed using the germline J gene. The chain is built from TRBV7-8 and TRBJ1-1, with 10 bases aligning to TRBD1. Germline V gives CDR1 SGHVS, CDR2 FQNEAQ. V was pared by 2 bases and J by 5 bases, with 5 bases of the junction left unmatched. The length of the CDR3 is 15 residues. The CDR3 bases that were read are TGTGCCAGCAGCTTAATGGGACAGGGGAGGACTGAA. This sequence encodes CASSLMGQGRTE. The CDR3 in full is CASSLMGQGRTEAFF.

As for this clone: The read terminates 3 residues ahead of where the CDR3 ends, so the germline J gene completes it. This sequence joins TRBV6-2 or TRBV6-3 and TRBJ1-2, with a possible D match to TRBD1 (6 bases). Germline lookup yields CDR1 MNHEY and CDR2 SVGEGT. CDR3 length equals 15 residues. CDR3 loop: CASSYFGTITDTYTF. CDR3 DNA, as far as it was read: TGTGCCAGCAGTTATTTCGGGACAATCACAGATACC.

With respect to this clone: The sequence runs out 3 residues before the end of the CDR3; the remainder is reconstructed from the germline J gene. The rearrangement links TRBV20-1 to TRBJ1-4; 7 bases agree with TRBD1. Germline V lookup: CDR1 DFQATT, CDR2 SNEGSKA (reference sequence). The CDR3 loop spans 17 amino acids. With 0 bases clipped from V and 7 bases from J, the junction kept 14 bases outside the gene matches. CDR3 DNA, as far as it was read: TGCAGTGCTAGAGATCTTAGGGACAGCGAAAAAGGTGAAAAA. Amino acid sequence: CSARDLRDSEKGEK. The whole CDR3 sequence reads CSARDLRDSEKGEKLFF.

In regard to this clone: From the germline J gene comes the end of the CDR3, since the read stops 3 residues before it. V gene TRBV7-6 combines with J gene TRBJ1-2; D possibly corresponds to TRBD1 (5 bases). The length of the CDR3 is 16 residues. Germline CDR1 SGHVS, CDR2 FNYEAQ. The CDR3 spells CASSSLFGGETDTYTF. The CDR3 DNA, read in part, is TGTGCCAGCAGCTCCTTGTTCGGGGGGGAGACAGATACC.

The CDR3 loop reads CASSLGQGGAYDYTF. CDR3 bases read: TGTGCCAGCAGCTTAGGCCAGGGGGGTGCCTACGAC. The rearrangement links TRBV7-2 to TRBJ1-2; 7 bases line up with TRBD1. The read ends 3 residues shy of where the CDR3 ends; the end is completed using the germline J gene. This CDR3 comprises 15 residues. Germline V gene data show CDR1 as SGHTA and CDR2 as FQGNSA.

Details on this clone: The read ends 3 residues shy of where the CDR3 ends; the end is completed using the germline J gene. Other DNA variants within this sample encode the same CDR3. J is TRBJ1-3 and V is TRBV5-1; 7 nucleotides align to TRBD1. The germline V gene has CDR1 SGHRS and CDR2 YFSETQ. With 1 base clipped from V and 0 bases from J, the junction kept 4 bases outside the gene matches. The CDR3 is made up of 16 amino acids. CDR3 bases read: TGCGCCAGCAGCTTGATTGGGGACAGCTCTGGAAACACC. Protein product: CASSLIGDSSGNT. In full, the CDR3 reads CASSLIGDSSGNTIYF.

This clone is deemed medium-sized by its frequency. The read gets to within 3 residues of the CDR3 end, and the germline J gene fills in the rest. The rearrangement links TRBV29-1 to TRBJ2-3; 11 positions match TRBD1. Germline V lookup: CDR1 SQVTM, CDR2 ANQGSEA. V trimming: 5 bases; J trimming: 6 bases; junction bases outside the gene matches: 4. The CDR3 length is 13 residues. The sequenced part of the CDR3 DNA is TGCAGCGTTTGGACAGGGGGCGCGGATACG. This translates into CSVWTGGADT. In full, the CDR3 reads CSVWTGGADTQYF.

The CDR3 reads CASSPLRGNYGYTF. The CDR3 bases that were read are TGCGCCAGCAGCCCCCTCAGGGGGAACTATGGC. The rearrangement links TRBV5-1 to TRBJ1-2; 7 nucleotides agree with TRBD1. The CDR3 extends 3 residues past the end of the read, so its final part is completed from the germline J gene. This CDR3 contains 14 residues. Looked up from germline, CDR1 is SGHRS and CDR2 is YFSETQ. V lost 4 bases and J lost 2; bases outside the gene matches: 5.

To note about this clone: The read halts 3 residues ahead of the CDR3 end, with the missing end drawn from the germline J gene. The chain links TRBV12-3 or TRBV12-4 to TRBJ2-1; TRBD2 matches 14 bases. V shed 3 bases and J 9 bases; nucleotides not matched to a gene: 7. The CDR3 spans 16 residues. The chain's CDR3 is CASSFRLAGGLGEQFF. The sequenced part of the CDR3 DNA is TGTGCCAGCAGTTTTAGACTAGCGGGGGGGCTCGGTGAG.

Remarks on this clone: Coverage ceases 3 residues before the CDR3 finishes, and the germline J gene fills in the end. The chain links TRBV5-1 to TRBJ2-5; TRBD1 matches 7 bases. This CDR3 is built from 13 residues. The germline V gene has CDR1 SGHRS and CDR2 YFSETQ. V dropped 2 bases and J dropped 3; count of bases not matched to a gene: 1. The CDR3 DNA, read in part, is TGCGCCAGCAGCTTCGGGACAGAAGAGACC. Its translation: CASSFGTEET. The whole CDR3 protein is CASSFGTEETQYF.

In regard to this clone: The read is 3 residues too short to cover the CDR3 end, so that end is filled in from the germline J gene. The rearrangement uses TRBV18 and TRBJ1-1; D is uncertain. CDR1 is KGHSH and CDR2 is LQKENI in the germline V gene. The CDR3 length is 12 residues. The sequenced CDR3 bases are TGTGCCAGCTCACCGTACACAGATACG. Its translation: CASSPYTDT. The CDR3 as a whole reads CASSPYTDTAFF.